A selection of T cell receptor beta chains follows, all from one sample in a study of cytomegalovirus exposure and HLA in healthy donors. TCRdb keeps only in-frame clones here, not all; method: immunoSEQ multiplex PCR. The table has fewer than 200,000 clones, roughly four fifths seen once; the top ten hold roughly 1.5%. Source material: PBMCs. The receptors were gathered from a man in his forties or fifties in good health and CMV-seronegative. Both conserved end residues are part of each CDR3. D genes are given only for firm matches. Not all rows give a size; the values are once, few, many and, for expanded clones, a class.

V gene,J gene,CDR3 length,clone size,D gene,CDR3 DNA,CDR3 protein
TRBV4-3,TRBJ1-2,15,.,TRBD1,TGCGCCAGCAGCCAAGATCGGGACAGTCTTCAAGGCTACACCTTC,CASSQDRDSLQGYTF
TRBV29-1,TRBJ2-1,11,.,.,TGCAGCTCAAGCGTGAACAATGAGCAGTTCTTC,CSSSVNNEQFF
TRBV4-2,TRBJ2-1,15,.,.,TGTGCCAGCAGCCTTCCGACTCCGCGGCGGGGTGAGCAGTTCTTC,CASSLPTPRRGEQFF
TRBV6-6,TRBJ2-1,14,.,TRBD2,TGTGCCAGCAGCTCAGCGGGACCTAACCCTGAGCAGTTCTTC,CASSSAGPNPEQFF
TRBV5-1,TRBJ2-1,17,.,TRBD2,TGCGCCAGCAGTTTGGGGGGACTAGCGGGGGGTTATAGGGAGCAGTTCTTC,CASSLGGLAGGYREQFF
TRBV2,TRBJ1-6,16,.,TRBD1,TGTGCCAGCAGTCAACGGACAGGTCGGGGCAATTCACCCCTCCACTTT,CASSQRTGRGNSPLHF
TRBV7-2,TRBJ2-1,16,.,TRBD2,TGTGCCAGCAGCTTAGCGTCAACGGGAGGGATCCATGAGCAGTTCTTC,CASSLASTGGIHEQFF
TRBV10-3,TRBJ2-7,16,.,.,TGTGCCATCAGTTCCTCGGAGGCAGCCCAAACCTACGAGCAGTACTTC,CAISSSEAAQTYEQYF
TRBV6-1,TRBJ1-4,15,.,.,TGTGCCAGCAGTGAAGGGTGGGGAGCTAATGAAAAACTGTTTTTT,CASSEGWGANEKLFF
TRBV4-2,TRBJ1-5,18,.,.,TGTGCCAGCAGCCAGCAGAGGGTCTATGCGGAGGGGAGTCAGCCCCAGCATTTT,CASSQQRVYAEGSQPQHF
TRBV18,TRBJ1-2,16,.,TRBD1,TGTGCCAGCTCACCTCTCGGACAGGGGCCTAACTATGGCTACACCTTC,CASSPLGQGPNYGYTF
TRBV5-6,TRBJ2-7,15,few,.,TGTGCCAGCAGCTTGGGGAGGGGTAGATTACGCGAGCAGTACTTC,CASSLGRGRLREQYF
TRBV27,TRBJ2-2,17,.,TRBD2,TGTGCCAGCAGAGGGCGGGAGGCCCTGGGGGGCACCGGGGAGCTGTTTTTT,CASRGREALGGTGELFF
TRBV18,TRBJ2-5,14,.,TRBD1,TGTGCCAGCTCACCACCGGGACAGCAAGAGACCCAGTACTTC,CASSPPGQQETQYF
TRBV6-5,TRBJ2-1,15,.,TRBD2,TGTGCCAGCAGTCGAGCTAGCGGATCCTACAATGAGCAGTTCTTC,CASSRASGSYNEQFF
TRBV18,TRBJ1-5,15,.,TRBD1,TGTGCCAGCTCACAGGACAGGGCCATGAATCAGCCCCAGCATTTT,CASSQDRAMNQPQHF
TRBV19,TRBJ1-2,17,.,TRBD1,TGTGCCAGATATCACTTCGGCCGGGACAGGGGGAACTATGGCTACACCTTC,CARYHFGRDRGNYGYTF
TRBV7-3,TRBJ2-6,19,few,TRBD1,TGTGCCAGCAGGCAGGGGGGACAGGGCGTATTCTCTGGGGCCAACGTCCTGACTTTC,CASRQGGQGVFSGANVLTF